A single sample gave rise to the 21 T cell receptor beta chains below, sequenced in a study of cytomegalovirus exposure and HLA in healthy donors. PCR involved 60 Vbeta and 13 Jbeta primers. TCRdb's copy holds only in-frame clones and misses some; the assay was immunoSEQ multiplex PCR. The sample holds about 89,000 clones, roughly 80% seen once. Specimen: PBMCs. The receptors here all came from a man aged 30 to 39 in good health and CMV-seronegative.

The rearrangement links TRBV28 to TRBJ1-1; 7 nucleotides agree with TRBD1. Per germline, CDR1 MDHEN and CDR2 SYDVKM. With 6 bases clipped from V and 0 bases from J, the junction kept 10 bases outside the gene matches. This CDR3 spans 16 amino acids. The CDR3 sequence: CASRKVTGIMNTEAFF. Here the CDR3 DNA reads TGTGCCAGCAGAAAAGTGACAGGGATCATGAACACTGAAGCTTTCTTT. Together with reference TRBV28 and TRBJ1-1, the CDR3 gives the full variable domain: DVKVTQSSRYLVKRTGEKVFLECVQDMDHENMFWYRQDPGLGLRLIYFSYDVKMKEKGDIPEGYSVSREKKERFSLILESASTNQTSMYLCASRKVTGIMNTEAFFGQGTRLTVV.

V usage is TRBV6-1 and J usage is TRBJ2-1; the D is unclear. V gave up 4 bases and J gave up 3 bases, with 10 bases separating them. CDR3 length: 14 amino acids. Germline CDR1 and CDR2: MNHNS and SASEGT. The CDR3 region has the DNA TGTGCCAGCAGTGCACAGAAACACTACAATGAGCAGTTCTTC. This gives the protein CASSAQKHYNEQFF.

V gene TRBV18 combines with J gene TRBJ2-7, with D tentatively TRBD1 (6 bases). The CDR3 length is 14 residues. V gave up 2 bases and J gave up 2 bases, with 10 bases separating them. From germline, CDR1 is KGHSH and CDR2 LQKENI. As DNA, the CDR3 is TGTGCCAGCTCACCAGGGACACAAACCTACGAGCAGTACTTC. Protein product: CASSPGTQTYEQYF.

The chain couples TRBV7-2 to TRBJ2-7; D gene uncertain. Trimming took off 3 bases at V and 0 bases at J, with 12 bases between the two ends. The CDR3 loop spans 15 amino acids. Germline V CDR1 and CDR2: SGHTA, FQGNSA. The DNA of the CDR3 is TGTGCCAGCAGCTTCGGTGGCGGCGGCTCCTACGAGCAGTACTTC. Its translation: CASSFGGGGSYEQYF.

This clone was seen repeatedly, ten times or more. The rearrangement joins TRBV6-1 to TRBJ2-1; 9 bases match TRBD1. The CDR3 spans 15 residues. V shed 0 bases, J shed 6 bases, and the junction held 3 bases outside the gene matches. Germline loops: CDR1 MNHNS, CDR2 SASEGT. This CDR3 is CASSEAGTGSNEQFF. For the CDR3, the DNA is TGTGCCAGCAGTGAAGCTGGGACAGGGTCCAATGAGCAGTTCTTC.

This chain links TRBV18 with TRBJ1-5; D uncertain. The CDR3 totals 15 residues. Trimming pared 2 bases from V and 5 bases from J, leaving 13 bases between. Germline V gene data show CDR1 as KGHSH and CDR2 as LQKENI. The CDR3 DNA follows: TGTGCCAGCTCACCAGCCAGGTTAGGCGATCAGCCCCAGCATTTT. This sequence encodes CASSPARLGDQPQHF.

The gene calls are TRBV28 and TRBJ2-5, with D perhaps matching TRBD2 (6 bases). CDR1 and CDR2 (germline): MDHEN, SYDVKM. V was trimmed by 6 bases and J by 5 bases, leaving 13 bases between them. This CDR3 region has 13 residues. In nucleotides, the CDR3 is TGTGCCAGCAGCCTGGGGGGTGGTGAGACCCAGTACTTC. It translates to CASSLGGGETQYF.

The CDR3 is CASSIGPGQGYEQYF. The CDR3 coding sequence is TGTGCCAGTAGTATAGGACCGGGACAGGGCTACGAGCAGTACTTC. The chain joins TRBV19 to TRBJ2-5; TRBD1 agrees at 9 bases. The DNA matches TRBJ2-7 better at its end, which makes the J call doubtful. Germline V CDR1 and CDR2: LNHDA, SQIVND (reference sequence). This CDR3 is 15 amino acids long.

This chain connects TRBV7-8 to TRBJ2-3; 13 bases agree with TRBD2. Germline loops: CDR1 SGHVS, CDR2 FQNEAQ. The V gene end was trimmed by 5 bases and the J gene end by 2 bases; junction bases not matched to a gene: 7. The CDR3 spans 17 residues. CDR3 sequence (DNA): TGTGCCAGCAGCCAGGGACTAGCGGGGATCTACACAGATACGCAGTATTTT. Its translation: CASSQGLAGIYTDTQYF.

CDR3 residues: CASSFSLDTYF. The CDR3 region has the DNA TGTGCCAGCAGCTTTTCCCTGGACACGTACTTC. V usage is TRBV7-9 and J usage is TRBJ2-7; tentative D call: TRBD1 (5 bases). The V and J ends lost 3 bases and 12 bases respectively, with 12 bases between them. This CDR3 spans 11 amino acids. Germline V lookup: CDR1 SEHNR, CDR2 FQNEAQ (reference sequence).

This clone has just a few counts. The rearrangement joins TRBV7-2 to TRBJ2-7; 7 positions agree with TRBD2. Germline V gene lookup returns CDR1 SGHTA and CDR2 FQGNSA. V shed 3 bases and J 3 bases; nucleotides not matched to a gene: 2. This CDR3 contains 13 residues. This CDR3 reads CASSLSGIYEQYF. The CDR3 coding sequence is TGTGCCAGCAGCTTGAGCGGGATCTACGAGCAGTACTTC.

The chain combines TRBV5-1 with TRBJ2-1; 11 nucleotides line up with TRBD2. J lost 8 bases, V lost 0 bases, and 4 bases had no gene match. This CDR3 region has 15 residues. Germline CDR1 reads SGHRS; CDR2 reads YFSETQ. CDR3 loop: CASSLVSGGAYEQFF. CDR3 coding DNA: TGCGCCAGCAGCTTGGTTAGCGGGGGGGCTTATGAGCAGTTCTTC.

V usage is TRBV10-3 and J usage is TRBJ1-4, with D possibly TRBD1 on 5 matching bases. Germline V lookup: CDR1 ENHRY, CDR2 SYGVKD. CDR3 length: 14 amino acids. Trimming took 3 bases from V and 6 from J, leaving 11 bases between them. CDR3: CAISDKGGDEKLFF. CDR3 bases: TGTGCCATCAGTGACAAGGGAGGGGATGAAAAACTGTTTTTT.

This chain uses TRBV19 with TRBJ1-2; D gene unclear. Germline CDR1 is LNHDA and CDR2 is SQIVND (reference sequence). This CDR3 has 15 residues. V was shortened by 5 bases and J by 4 bases, with 17 bases between the two germline ends. CDR3 protein: CASSYPASGIYGYTF. DNA of the CDR3: TGTGCCAGTAGTTACCCGGCGAGCGGTATCTATGGCTACACCTTC.

Turning to this clone: The same CDR3 arises from other DNA sequences in this sample as well. This chain links TRBV19 with TRBJ1-2; D call uncertain. Trimming shortened V by 1 base and J by 2 bases, and 8 bases separated the two germline ends. The germline gives CDR1 LNHDA, CDR2 SQIVND (reference sequence). There are 14 residues in the CDR3. This CDR3 reads CASSIGTVNYGYTF. For the CDR3, the DNA is TGTGCCAGTAGTATAGGTACGGTGAACTATGGCTACACCTTC.

V is TRBV9 and J is TRBJ1-5; TRBD1 aligns across 7 bases. CDR1 and CDR2 from the germline V gene are SGDLS and YYNGEE. V trimming: 0 bases; J trimming: 11 bases; junction bases outside the gene matches: 11. The CDR3 is 15 residues long. In nucleotides, the CDR3 is TGTGCCAGCAGCGTAGGAGTAGGGGGCGAGGGGGCCCAGCATTTT. Encoded protein: CASSVGVGGEGAQHF. The whole variable domain, filled in from reference TRBV9 and TRBJ1-5, reads DSGVTQTPKHLITATGQRVTLRCSPRSGDLSVYWYQQSLDQGLQFLIQYYNGEERAKGNILERFSAQQFPDLHSELNLSSLELGDSALYFCASSVGVGGEGAQHFGDGTRLSIL.

The chain joins TRBV6-5 to TRBJ1-1, with 7 nucleotides matching TRBD1. The CDR3 is made up of 14 amino acids. V dropped 6 bases and J dropped 8; count of bases not matched to a gene: 12. CDR1 and CDR2 from the germline V gene are MNHEY and SVGAGI. The CDR3 region has the DNA TGTGCCAGCAGGAGGGGACAGAGAAAGACAGAAGCTTTCTTT. Translation: CASRRGQRKTEAFF.

V and J are TRBV6-4 and TRBJ2-5, with D possibly TRBD2 on 5 matching bases. This CDR3 is built from 16 residues. The germline CDR1 and CDR2 sequences are MRHNA and SNTAGT. V gave up 4 bases and J gave up 4 bases, with 19 bases separating them. CDR3 nucleotide sequence: TGTGCCAGCAGTGTTAAAGCCGGGGATAGTATAGAGACCCAGTACTTC. Translation: CASSVKAGDSIETQYF.

The CDR3 region has the DNA TGTGCCAGCTCACCACCGTTGGCGGGGGGTCTCTACAATGAGCAGTTCTTC. Translating it yields CASSPPLAGGLYNEQFF. The genes are TRBV18 and TRBJ2-1; 8 bases align to TRBD2. In germline, CDR1 is KGHSH, CDR2 LQKENI. The CDR3 loop spans 17 amino acids. V shed 0 bases and J 3 bases; nucleotides not matched to a gene: 7.

In its sample, this clone was seen once. The V and J genes are TRBV7-2 and TRBJ2-1; tentative D call: TRBD2 (5 bases). V was cut by 5 bases and J by 1 base, with 15 bases left in between. Per germline, CDR1 SGHTA and CDR2 FQGNSA. The CDR3 loop spans 16 amino acids. Here the CDR3 reads CASSDRRAGSYNEQFF. Written as DNA, the CDR3 is TGTGCCAGCAGCGACCGACGCGCGGGTTCCTACAATGAGCAGTTCTTC.

In DNA, the CDR3 is TGTGCCAGCTCCCCCGCCCCACAGGGGGCTGTTACCTCCTACGAGCAGTACTTC. Its translation: CASSPAPQGAVTSYEQYF. The gene calls are TRBV18 and TRBJ2-7; 9 positions match TRBD1. The CDR3 is 18 residues long. The germline gives CDR1 KGHSH, CDR2 LQKENI. The trim removed 6 bases at V and 0 bases at J, leaving 15 bases unmatched.